This T cell receptor beta chain was obtained from a study of T cells expressing NK-cell markers. Whole-study context: One of the eight sequenced donors was seronegative, whereas the other seven were HCMV-seropositive.

TCRdb re-called the 5' RACE reads; one entry per CDR3 protein, DNA not given. The sample data list 150,000 or so distinct CDR3 sequences. Source material: blood T cells: a sorted CD56 or NKG2C T cell subset, CD4+ or CD8+ T cells, or bulk PBMC T cells (not recorded which). The sequence was collected from a woman aged 45-59 years in good health.

CDR3: CASGHVSSYEQYF. This rearrangement joins TRBV7-8 to TRBJ2-7. There are 13 residues in the CDR3. Per germline, CDR1 SGHVS and CDR2 FQNEAQ.